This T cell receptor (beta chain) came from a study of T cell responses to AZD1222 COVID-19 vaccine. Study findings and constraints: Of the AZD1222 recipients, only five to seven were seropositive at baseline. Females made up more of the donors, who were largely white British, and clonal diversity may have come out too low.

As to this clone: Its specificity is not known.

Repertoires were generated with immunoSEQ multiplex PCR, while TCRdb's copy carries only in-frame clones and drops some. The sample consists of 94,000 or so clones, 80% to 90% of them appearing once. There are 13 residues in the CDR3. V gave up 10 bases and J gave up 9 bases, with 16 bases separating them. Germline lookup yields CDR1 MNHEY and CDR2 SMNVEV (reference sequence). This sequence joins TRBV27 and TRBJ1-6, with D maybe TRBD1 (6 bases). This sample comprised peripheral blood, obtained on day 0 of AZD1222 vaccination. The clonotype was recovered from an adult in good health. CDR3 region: CATKQGTASPLHF. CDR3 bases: TGTGCCACCAAGCAGGGGACTGCTTCACCCCTCCACTTT.